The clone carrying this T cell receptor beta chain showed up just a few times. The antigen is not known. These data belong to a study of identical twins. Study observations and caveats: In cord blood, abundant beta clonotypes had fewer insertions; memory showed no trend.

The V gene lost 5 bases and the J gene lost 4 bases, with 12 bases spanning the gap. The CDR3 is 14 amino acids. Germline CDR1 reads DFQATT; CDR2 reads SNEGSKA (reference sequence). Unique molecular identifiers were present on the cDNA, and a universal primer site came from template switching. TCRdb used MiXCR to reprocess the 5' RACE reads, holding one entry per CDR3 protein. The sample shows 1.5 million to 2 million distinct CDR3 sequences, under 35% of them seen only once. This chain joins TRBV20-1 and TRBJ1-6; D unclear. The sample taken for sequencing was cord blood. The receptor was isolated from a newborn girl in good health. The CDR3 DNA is TGCAGTGCTCCGGACGGTTCTTATAATTCACCCCTCCACTTT. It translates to CSAPDGSYNSPLHF.